The entry that follows covers one T cell receptor (beta chain) sequence. The antigen this receptor binds is unknown. Per-base quality was not reported, and no clone a single base away is much larger than it. This entry belongs to a study of blood T cell repertoires in COVID-19 (dated by TCRdb to about 2020). Concerning the study at large: Collaborator samples came from the United States, Italy and Spain and covered acute and convalescent phases of COVID-19. Where available, HLA class I and class II types were obtained from metadata supplied by the sample provider rather than from assay-based typing. Nearly every sample came with metadata listing a de-identified subject ID, COVID-19 status, age in years and sex. The repertoires were released in a freely available public database intended as a resource for research on the immune response to SARS-CoV-2. The dataset comprised deeply sampled blood TCRbeta repertoires from subjects exposed to, actively infected with, or recovered from COVID-19. Samples were obtained from the ongoing ImmuneRACE study (first 160 participants) and from 1,200 or so subjects provided by 6 global collaborators. The material from the prospective study consisted of cDNA or gDNA derived from T cells, B-cell-depleted T cells, or PBMCs. The study at large found these results: Clinical and demographic metadata were provided uncurated, with the amount varying by source and participant.

Collaborating institutions collected whole blood in K2EDTA tubes following their own protocols. Collaborator samples were shipped for TCRbeta analysis as frozen whole blood, isolated PBMCs, or DNA extracted from either sample type. TCRbeta CDR3 regions were amplified from genomic DNA using the immunoSEQ Assay, a bias-controlled multiplex PCR. In the original analysis: The number of nucleated cells in each sample was estimated by amplification of reference gene primers within the assay. To quantify the absolute abundance of each unique TCRbeta CDR3 rearrangement, sequence reads were collapsed and filtered. For each sample, productive Simpson clonality was calculated by taking the square root of Simpson's diversity index across productive rearrangements. Sourced from immuneACCESS, this table was stored by TCRdb with only in-frame sequences that have V and J called. A share of the clones is absent; for the studies checked, an unresolved V gene accounts for under half, and the remainder has no known explanation. The V and J calls and clone size were taken over from that table, and D and trimming were inferred from the DNA. The sample records about 86,000 clones, 65% to 80% of which are singletons. Around 11% of the sample is in the top ten clones.

This clonotype was sampled from a man in his 70s with acute or convalescent COVID-19. The sample was peripheral blood.

CDR3 reads: CASSLVGARGDTQYF. The DNA reads as follows: TGTGCCAGCAGCTTAGTAGGGGCCAGGGGGGATACGCAGTATTTT. The chain is assembled from TRBV7-6 and TRBJ2-3, with 7 central nucleotides matching TRBD1. Taken from the germline V gene, the CDR1 and CDR2 loops are SGHVS and FNYEAQ. Relative to germline, V is missing 1 base and J is missing 6 bases, with 7 bases of the junction outside any gene match. Reading from cysteine to phenylalanine, the CDR3 counts 15 amino acids. The retained sequence is limited to the CDR3, 45 bases, with the frame set at the first base.